One and the same sample provided the 23 T cell receptor beta chains below, sequenced in a study of control samples from healthy donors and cancer patients. The protocol was immunoSEQ multiplex PCR, while the TCRdb copy is restricted to in-frame clones and leaves out a portion. The data contain tens of thousands of clones, roughly 90% of them seen just once; the ten biggest clones take up about 1.5%. Material for sequencing was PBMCs. Receptors were obtained from a man between 40 and 49 years old with colorectal cancer.

This chain joins TRBV3-1 (or the pseudogene TRBV3-2) and TRBJ1-2; D unresolved. Trimming left V 1 base short and J 13 bases short, with 16 bases between. Germline CDR1 and CDR2: LGHDT and YNNKEL (reference sequence). CDR3 length: 13 residues. The CDR3 coding sequence is TGTGCCAGCAGCCAAGTTGGATCGGCTTCGGGCACCTTC. Translated: CASSQVGSASGTF.

The chain recombines TRBV11-3 with TRBJ2-3; possibly TRBD2 for D (6 bases). The CDR3 runs 16 residues. Trimming took off 2 bases at V and 2 bases at J, with 14 bases between the two ends. Looked up from germline, CDR1 is SGHNT and CDR2 is YENEEA. CDR3 protein: CASSLLGRDPTDTQYF. The DNA for the CDR3 is TGTGCCAGCAGCTTATTAGGGCGGGACCCCACAGATACGCAGTATTTT.

V gene TRBV7-9 combines with J gene TRBJ1-3; D is undetermined. Germline values: CDR1 SEHNR, CDR2 FQNEAQ (reference sequence). The V and J ends lost 5 bases and 3 bases respectively, with 14 bases between them. The CDR3 spans 15 residues. In DNA, the CDR3 is TGTGCCAGCAGCGCCGCGGGTAGAATTGGAAACACCATATATTTT. Its protein product is CASSAAGRIGNTIYF.

V usage is TRBV5-7 and J usage is TRBJ1-5; D perhaps matches TRBD1 (5 bases). Being an ORF, TRBV5-7 has a function that is uncertain. The CDR3 contains 16 residues. Trimming stripped 4 bases from V and 2 bases from J, with 16 bases between. The DNA of the CDR3 is TGTGCCAGCAGCCGGGACCTACGTGGGGGCAATCAGCCCCAGCATTTT. Translation: CASSRDLRGGNQPQHF.

The chain recombines TRBV7-8 with TRBJ2-3; D is undetermined. Trimming left V 5 bases short and J 5 bases short, with 17 bases between. CDR3 length: 15 residues. Germline values: CDR1 SGHVS, CDR2 FQNEAQ. The CDR3 is CASSRVGPWRDTQYF. The CDR3 DNA is TGTGCCAGCAGCCGAGTCGGGCCCTGGAGAGATACGCAGTATTTT.

V usage is TRBV3-1 (or the pseudogene TRBV3-2) and J usage is TRBJ2-1; D might be TRBD2 (5 bases). CDR3 size: 14 residues. Germline assignment: CDR1 LGHDT and CDR2 YNNKEL (reference sequence). Trimming left V 1 base short and J 6 bases short, with 10 bases between. The CDR3 loop reads CASSQVPGSNEQFF. The DNA for the CDR3 is TGTGCCAGCAGCCAAGTTCCGGGAAGCAATGAGCAGTTCTTC.

This sequence joins TRBV9 and TRBJ2-1; 9 bases are a match to TRBD2. This CDR3 has 15 amino acids. Germline lookup yields CDR1 SGDLS and CDR2 YYNGEE. V shed 0 bases, J shed 7 bases, and the junction held 5 bases outside the gene matches. CDR3 region: CASSVAKAGGNEQFF. The CDR3 region has the DNA TGTGCCAGCAGCGTAGCTAAGGCGGGGGGGAATGAGCAGTTCTTC.

The chain has TRBV6-5 and TRBJ1-1; D is perhaps TRBD1 (5 bases). There are 15 residues in the CDR3. From germline, CDR1 is MNHEY and CDR2 SVGAGI. Trimming pared 0 bases from V and 5 bases from J, leaving 13 bases between. This CDR3 is CASSYSRGRGTEAFF. The CDR3 region has the DNA TGTGCCAGCAGTTACTCGAGGGGACGGGGGACTGAAGCTTTCTTT.

The J gene is TRBJ1-5, the V gene TRBV21-1. TRBV21-1 is deemed a pseudogene. This CDR3 has 16 residues. The CDR3 coding sequence is TGTGCCAGCAGCAAAGCGCTCGGGGGTGTCGGTCAGCCCCAGCATTTT. It codes for CASSKALGGVGQPQHF.

The V gene is TRBV5-6, the J gene TRBJ2-1; 7 nucleotides match TRBD1. Per germline, CDR1 SGHDT and CDR2 YYEEEE. The CDR3 has 15 amino acids. V lost 4 bases and J lost 7; bases outside the gene matches: 11. CDR3 loop: CASSPTTGKVNEQFF. CDR3 bases: TGTGCCAGCAGCCCTACGACAGGGAAAGTGAATGAGCAGTTCTTC.

This clone was detected only once. This chain links TRBV19 with TRBJ2-7; D call uncertain. V lost 3 bases and J lost 6, with 12 bases in between. Looked up from germline, CDR1 is LNHDA and CDR2 is SQIVND (reference sequence). The CDR3 loop spans 13 amino acids. The CDR3 region has the DNA TGTGCCAGTAGTATTAGCCGGCCGGGCGAGCAGTACTTC. It is translated as CASSISRPGEQYF. Complete variable domain (other parts from reference TRBV19 and TRBJ2-7): DGGITQSPKYLFRKEGQNVTLSCEQNLNHDAMYWYRQDPGQGLRLIYYSQIVNDFQKGDIAEGYSVSREKKESFPLTVTSAQKNPTAFYLCASSISRPGEQYFGPGTRLTVT.

This chain connects TRBV29-1 to TRBJ1-2; 7 bases align to TRBD1. Germline V CDR1 and CDR2: SQVTM, ANQGSEA. V dropped 7 bases and J dropped 6; count of bases not matched to a gene: 8. CDR3 length equals 12 residues. The CDR3 region is CSGKHGTDGYTF. As DNA, the CDR3 is TGCAGCGGTAAACACGGGACAGATGGCTACACCTTC.

V and J are TRBV3-1 (or the pseudogene TRBV3-2) and TRBJ2-2, with D possibly called TRBD1 or TRBD2 (5 bases each). Looked up from germline, CDR1 is LGHDT and CDR2 is YNNKEL (reference sequence). V was cut by 0 bases and J by 4 bases, with 12 bases left in between. This CDR3 comprises 16 residues. CDR3 sequence reads: CASSQDRGVGTGELFF. CDR3 in DNA: TGTGCCAGCAGCCAAGATAGAGGGGTGGGCACCGGGGAGCTGTTTTTT.

This rearrangement joins TRBV6-5 to TRBJ1-5; unclear D gene. Germline V gene lookup returns CDR1 MNHEY and CDR2 SVGAGI. This CDR3 contains 15 residues. V lost 0 bases to trimming and J lost 2 bases, with 8 bases between them. The CDR3: CASSYSWEGNQPQHF. The CDR3 DNA reads TGTGCCAGCAGTTACTCGTGGGAGGGCAATCAGCCCCAGCATTTT.

This sequence joins TRBV6-1 and TRBJ1-4, with D unresolved. V was shortened by 4 bases and J by 7 bases, with 4 bases between the two germline ends. This CDR3 is built from 11 residues. CDR1 and CDR2 (germline): MNHNS, SASEGT. The chain's CDR3 is CASSAFEKLFF. The DNA of the CDR3 is TGTGCCAGCAGTGCTTTTGAAAAACTGTTTTTT.

The chain has TRBV7-8 and TRBJ1-2; no clear D gene. The CDR3 has 14 residues. The germline V gene has CDR1 SGHVS and CDR2 FQNEAQ. The germline V and J ends were trimmed by 5 bases and 7 bases, with 17 bases remaining between them. The CDR3 protein is CASSLAGDLGGYTF. The CDR3 coding sequence is TGTGCCAGCAGCCTCGCTGGGGATCTAGGTGGCTACACCTTC. The full variable domain, rest sourced from reference TRBV7-8 and TRBJ1-2, is GAGVSQSPRYKVAKRGQDVALRCDPISGHVSLFWYQQALGQGPEFLTYFQNEAQLDKSGLPSDRFFAERPEGSVSTLKIQRTQQEDSAVYLCASSLAGDLGGYTFGSGTRLTVV.

Comments on this clone: The same CDR3 arises from other DNA sequences in this sample as well. The chain couples TRBV2 to TRBJ2-7; TRBD1 matches 8 bases. Germline trimming cut 6 bases from V and 1 base from J; bases unmatched to any gene: 2. This CDR3 contains 13 residues. Germline V CDR1 and CDR2: SNHLY, FYNNEI. CDR3 amino acids: CASRGTGSYEQYF. The CDR3 DNA follows: TGTGCCAGCAGAGGGACAGGTTCCTACGAGCAGTACTTC.

Only one count was recorded for this clone. The rearrangement links TRBV27 to TRBJ2-5; the D is unclear. V dropped 5 bases and J dropped 6 bases, with 13 bases sitting between them. Looked up from germline, CDR1 is MNHEY and CDR2 is SMNVEV (reference sequence). The CDR3 runs 13 residues. CDR3 amino acids: CASSPSPLKTQYF. In nucleotides, the CDR3 is TGTGCCAGCAGTCCGTCCCCCTTGAAGACCCAGTACTTC.

In DNA form, the CDR3 reads TGTGCCAGTAGTATATTTCAGGGCGGCCTCAATGAGCAGTTCTTC. As protein: CASSIFQGGLNEQFF. This chain connects TRBV19 to TRBJ2-1; a possible D gene is TRBD1 (5 bases). This CDR3 is built from 15 residues. CDR1 LNHDA and CDR2 SQIVND come from the germline V gene (reference sequence). V dropped 2 bases and J dropped 6 bases, with 14 bases sitting between them.

This rearrangement joins TRBV5-1 to TRBJ1-5; perhaps TRBD1 as D (5 bases). Trimming shortened V by 0 bases and J by 7 bases, and 11 bases separated the two germline ends. The CDR3 is 14 amino acids. Germline CDR1 is SGHRS and CDR2 is YFSETQ. The CDR3 is CASSLEGVGQPQHF. CDR3 coding DNA: TGCGCCAGCAGCTTGGAAGGGGTCGGGCAGCCCCAGCATTTT.

The chain carries TRBV7-8 and TRBJ1-2; 9 bases are a match to TRBD1. Germline CDR1 and CDR2: SGHVS and FQNEAQ. The CDR3 spans 13 residues. After removal of 6 bases from V and 5 bases from J, the junction contained 4 bases not matched to a gene. This CDR3 reads CASRRTGAYGYTF. CDR3 DNA: TGTGCCAGCAGACGGACAGGGGCGTATGGCTACACCTTC.

The genes are TRBV18 and TRBJ2-1; no reliable D call. The CDR3 length is 11 residues. V was pared by 3 bases and J by 6 bases, with 3 bases between. CDR1 KGHSH and CDR2 LQKENI come from the germline V gene. In nucleotides, the CDR3 is TGTGCCAGCTCACCCGTCAATGAGCAGTTCTTC. It translates to CASSPVNEQFF.

This chain uses TRBV7-2 with TRBJ1-5, with 8 nucleotides matching TRBD1. The CDR3 has 13 amino acids. Germline-derived CDR1 and CDR2 are SGHTA and FQGNSA. V lost 5 bases, J lost 9 bases, and 6 bases stayed unmatched. The CDR3 here is CASSPDRARPQHF. The CDR3 coding sequence is TGTGCCAGCAGCCCGGACAGGGCTCGGCCCCAGCATTTT.